This TCR beta chain was found in a study of T cells in Graves' hyperthyroidism and ophthalmopathy. Study results and caveats: The blood repertoire included most of the expanded thyroid clonotypes above 0.001.

This clonotype was picked up a small number of times. Its specificity is unknown. From germline, CDR1 is KGHDR and CDR2 SFDVKD. V was cut by 3 bases and J by 0 bases, with 10 bases left in between. This CDR3 contains 16 residues. The CDR3 regions of TCR beta were amplified from RNA transcripts. The study used the HTBI primer set for a first-round RT-PCR of the TCR CDR3. MiXCR was run by TCRdb on the multiplex PCR reads, yielding one entry per CDR3 protein. The data contain around 600,000 distinct CDR3 sequences, around 13% of them singletons. The chain employs TRBV24-1 and TRBJ2-2; D is perhaps TRBD2 (6 bases). Sequencing was done on a sample of blood. The clonotype was recovered from a woman in her 50s with Graves' ophthalmopathy. DNA of the CDR3: TGTGCCACCAGTGATCCCGGACTATCGAACACCGGGGAGCTGTTTTTT. It encodes CATSDPGLSNTGELFF.